Following are 25 T cell receptor beta chains from one sample sequenced in a study of neoadjuvant anti-PD-1 for oral cavity cancer. The protocol was immunoSEQ multiplex PCR, while the TCRdb copy is restricted to in-frame clones and leaves out a portion. The sample has 37,000 or so clones, more than 35% seen once; the top ten hold more than 15%. The time point is: after neoadjuvant nivolumab, at surgical resection. Sequenced here: tumor tissue, sampled after nivolumab (anti-PD-1) treatment. These receptors all come from a person aged 40 to 85 with oral cavity squamous cell carcinoma.

The chain couples TRBV11-3 to TRBJ2-7; D not certain. CDR3 length: 12 amino acids. Germline V gene lookup returns CDR1 SGHNT and CDR2 YENEEA. The ends were cut back, 1 base at V and 3 bases at J, with 4 bases in the middle. CDR3 sequence reads: CASSLVFYEQYF. The CDR3 bases are TGTGCCAGCAGCTTAGTGTTCTACGAGCAGTACTTC. The variable domain in full, completed from reference TRBV11-3 and TRBJ2-7, reads EAGVVQSPRYKIIEKKQPVAFWCNPISGHNTLYWYLQNLGQGPELLIRYENEEAVDDSQLPKDRFSAERLKGVDSTLKIQPAELGDSAVYLCASSLVFYEQYFGPGTRLTVT.

This clone was detected a few times. The chain recombines TRBV18 with TRBJ2-2; D could derive from TRBD1 or TRBD2 (5 bases each). The CDR3 totals 17 residues. Per the germline V gene, CDR1 is KGHSH and CDR2 is LQKENI. Trimming cost V 1 base and J 6 bases, with 18 bases left between them. CDR3 DNA: TGTGCCAGCTCACCACGTACTCGGGGCAAATTTGCCGGGGAGCTGTTTTTT. Protein sequence: CASSPRTRGKFAGELFF.

V gene TRBV2 combines with J gene TRBJ2-5; D is uncertain. The length of the CDR3 is 13 residues. In germline, CDR1 is SNHLY, CDR2 FYNNEI. Trimming left V 0 bases short and J 5 bases short, with 7 bases between. The CDR3 reads CASSEAQWETQYF. The CDR3 DNA is TGTGCCAGCAGTGAAGCTCAGTGGGAGACCCAGTACTTC.

This clone was seen many times. The J gene is TRBJ1-1, the V gene TRBV10-3, with 8 bases that match TRBD1. The length of the CDR3 is 15 residues. Trimming took 6 bases from V and 3 from J; bases not matched to a gene: 9. Germline V lookup: CDR1 ENHRY, CDR2 SYGVKD. CDR3 sequence reads: CAIRTTGAADTEAFF. DNA of the CDR3: TGTGCCATCAGGACGACAGGGGCCGCCGACACTGAAGCTTTCTTT.

This clone has only a few counts. The CDR3 spells CASSLVAGRGTEAFF. CDR3 coding DNA: TGTGCCAGCAGCTTAGTAGCGGGACGGGGCACTGAAGCTTTCTTT. J is TRBJ1-1 and V is TRBV7-2, with D perhaps matching TRBD1 (5 bases). Looked up from germline, CDR1 is SGHTA and CDR2 is FQGNSA. V lost 1 base to trimming and J lost 4 bases, with 13 bases between them. The CDR3 sequence is 15 residues long.

This clone was picked up a small number of times. The rearrangement uses TRBV11-1 and TRBJ2-2; 9 bases line up with TRBD2. This CDR3 has 16 residues. V shed 3 bases, J shed 5 bases, and the junction held 7 bases outside the gene matches. In germline, CDR1 is SGHAT, CDR2 FQDESV (reference sequence). Here the CDR3 DNA reads TGTGCCAGCAGCTTTAGTAGCGGGAGTTGGACCGGGGAGCTGTTTTTT. It encodes CASSFSSGSWTGELFF.

V usage is TRBV5-4 and J usage is TRBJ2-2, with D unresolved. The germline gives CDR1 SGHNT, CDR2 YYREEE (reference sequence). CDR3 length: 17 residues. Trimming pared 4 bases from V and 2 bases from J, leaving 18 bases between. The CDR3 region is CASSPVAGIVNTGELFF. DNA of the CDR3: TGTGCCAGCAGCCCGGTCGCCGGAATAGTAAACACCGGGGAGCTGTTTTTT.

This chain uses TRBV5-4 with TRBJ2-3; D might be TRBD2 (6 bases). The CDR3 loop spans 14 amino acids. V was cut by 4 bases and J by 4 bases, with 13 bases left in between. The V gene's germline CDR1 is SGHNT and CDR2 YYREEE (reference sequence). The CDR3 loop reads CASSMEGSPDTQYF. The CDR3 DNA sequence: TGTGCCAGCAGCATGGAGGGCTCCCCAGATACGCAGTATTTT.

The rearrangement links TRBV5-4 to TRBJ1-6, with D perhaps TRBD1 (5 bases). This CDR3 is 14 amino acids long. CDR1 SGHNT and CDR2 YYREEE come from the germline V gene (reference sequence). Deletions cut 0 bases from V and 7 bases from J, with 8 bases between. CDR3 amino acids: CASSLGWTNSPLHF. The CDR3 region has the DNA TGTGCCAGCAGCTTGGGATGGACAAATTCACCCCTCCACTTT.

The J gene is TRBJ1-1, the V gene TRBV28; D is ambiguous. The CDR3 spans 15 residues. Trimming removed 6 bases at V and 7 bases at J, with 21 bases between. The V gene's germline CDR1 is MDHEN and CDR2 SYDVKM. The CDR3 sequence: CASSAPNGRASEAFF. CDR3 sequence (DNA): TGTGCCAGCAGCGCACCGAATGGACGAGCGAGTGAAGCTTTCTTT. The whole variable domain, filled in from reference TRBV28 and TRBJ1-1, reads DVKVTQSSRYLVKRTGEKVFLECVQDMDHENMFWYRQDPGLGLRLIYFSYDVKMKEKGDIPEGYSVSREKKERFSLILESASTNQTSMYLCASSAPNGRASEAFFGQGTRLTVV.

A remark on this clone: The sample contains more than one DNA sequence encoding this CDR3. The chain recombines TRBV9 with TRBJ2-3; D unclear. Germline V CDR1 and CDR2: SGDLS, YYNGEE. Trimming cost V 0 bases and J 5 bases, with 7 bases left between them. The CDR3 spans 13 residues. CDR3 region: CASSVEVGDTQYF. CDR3 sequence (DNA): TGTGCCAGCAGCGTAGAAGTGGGAGATACGCAGTATTTT.

The rearrangement uses TRBV5-8 and TRBJ1-2; D is undetermined. CDR3 size: 13 residues. The germline V and J ends were trimmed by 2 bases and 8 bases, with 13 bases remaining between them. The germline V gene has CDR1 SGHTS and CDR2 YDEGEE. The CDR3 spells CASSFLELGGYTF. In DNA form, the CDR3 reads TGTGCCAGCAGCTTCTTGGAGCTGGGCGGCTACACCTTC.

V usage is TRBV7-9 and J usage is TRBJ1-1; D is unclear. V was cut by 5 bases and J by 2 bases, with 0 bases left in between. The CDR3 covers 10 residues. The V gene's germline CDR1 is SEHNR and CDR2 FQNEAQ (reference sequence). CDR3 in DNA: TGTGCCAGCAGCAACACTGAAGCTTTCTTT. Its protein product is CASSNTEAFF.

The V and J genes are TRBV28 and TRBJ2-7; a weak D match, TRBD1 (5 bases). The germline V gene encodes CDR1 MDHEN and CDR2 SYDVKM. Trimming cost V 8 bases and J 5 bases, with 19 bases left between them. This CDR3 has 14 amino acids. This CDR3 is CASLSGAPFHEQYF. As DNA, the CDR3 is TGTGCCAGCCTCAGTGGGGCCCCGTTCCACGAGCAGTACTTC.

The chain links TRBV6-6 to TRBJ2-1; a possible D gene is TRBD2 (6 bases). This CDR3 has 14 residues. Germline CDR1 MNHNY, CDR2 SVGAGI (reference sequence). The ends were cut back, 2 bases at V and 9 bases at J, with 14 bases in the middle. The CDR3 region is CASSYDISGPEQFF. The CDR3 nucleotides are TGTGCCAGCAGTTACGATATTAGCGGACCTGAGCAGTTCTTC.

In its sample, this clone was seen once. The V gene is TRBV30, the J gene TRBJ2-7, with 10 nucleotides matching TRBD2. V shed 3 bases and J 2 bases; nucleotides not matched to a gene: 7. The CDR3 runs 15 residues. Per the germline V gene, CDR1 is GTSNPN and CDR2 is SVGIG (reference sequence). CDR3 nucleotide sequence: TGTGCCTGGAGCGAGGGGGGGACTAGCGCCTACGAGCAGTACTTC. It encodes CAWSEGGTSAYEQYF.

This chain uses TRBV18 with TRBJ2-2; TRBD1 matches 9 bases. Germline values: CDR1 KGHSH, CDR2 LQKENI. CDR3 length: 17 residues. J gave up 3 bases and V 6 bases, and 11 bases lay outside the gene matches. The chain's CDR3 is CASSPGTGRIDTGELFF. As DNA, the CDR3 is TGTGCCAGCTCTCCCGGGACAGGGAGGATTGACACCGGGGAGCTGTTTTTT. The variable domain in full, completed from reference TRBV18 and TRBJ2-2, reads NAGVMQNPRHLVRRRGQEARLRCSPMKGHSHVYWYRQLPEEGLKFMVYLQKENIIDESGMPKERFSAEFPKEGPSILRIQQVVRGDSAAYFCASSPGTGRIDTGELFFGEGSRLTVL.

The rearrangement uses TRBV5-6 and TRBJ1-1; D is possibly TRBD1 (5 bases). V lost 1 base and J 1 base, leaving 11 bases between the germline ends. The CDR3 totals 15 residues. Germline V gene lookup returns CDR1 SGHDT and CDR2 YYEEEE. The CDR3 here is CASSLRGRGNTEAFF. CDR3 DNA: TGTGCCAGCAGCTTGAGGGGTCGGGGGAACACTGAAGCTTTCTTT. Together with reference TRBV5-6 and TRBJ1-1, the CDR3 gives the full variable domain: DAGVTQSPTHLIKTRGQQVTLRCSPKSGHDTVSWYQQALGQGPQFIFQYYEEEERQRGNFPDRFSGHQFPNYSSELNVNALLLGDSALYLCASSLRGRGNTEAFFGQGTRLTVV.

In regard to this clone: Other nucleotide sequences in the sample specify the same CDR3. This chain joins TRBV6-5 and TRBJ1-6; 7 nucleotides line up with TRBD1. This CDR3 is 15 amino acids long. J lost 8 bases, V lost 0 bases, and 4 bases had no gene match. Germline CDR1 and CDR2: MNHEY and SVGAGI. The CDR3 sequence: CASSYSRTGDSPLHF. For the CDR3, the DNA is TGTGCCAGCAGTTACTCAAGGACAGGAGATTCACCCCTCCACTTT.

V usage is TRBV5-1 and J usage is TRBJ2-2; 9 nucleotides match TRBD1. The V segment lost 4 bases and the J segment 3 bases; nucleotides outside the gene matches: 4. Germline CDR1 and CDR2: SGHRS and YFSETQ. This CDR3 has 15 residues. The CDR3 loop is CASSRRTGDTGELFF. The DNA for the CDR3 is TGCGCCAGCAGCAGGAGGACAGGGGACACCGGGGAGCTGTTTTTT.

This sequence joins TRBV27 and TRBJ2-1; weak D call: TRBD1 (5 bases). The length of the CDR3 is 18 residues. The V and J ends lost 8 bases and 1 base respectively, with 24 bases between them. The germline CDR1 and CDR2 sequences are MNHEY and SMNVEV (reference sequence). The CDR3 spells CASLGWGLLVQSYNEQFF. The CDR3 DNA follows: TGTGCCAGCCTCGGTTGGGGCCTACTGGTGCAATCCTACAATGAGCAGTTCTTC.

The rearrangement joins TRBV29-1 to TRBJ1-1, with TRBD1 as a possible D gene (6 bases). Germline-derived CDR1 and CDR2 are SQVTM and ANQGSEA. The CDR3 loop spans 14 amino acids. Trimming stripped 5 bases from V and 6 bases from J, with 19 bases between. The CDR3 reads CSVIRGWVDAEAFF. The CDR3 nucleotides are TGCAGCGTTATCAGGGGTTGGGTGGACGCTGAAGCTTTCTTT.

This chain uses TRBV7-8 with TRBJ2-2; 8 nucleotides align to TRBD2. J gave up 0 bases and V 5 bases, and 5 bases lay outside the gene matches. The CDR3 is 16 amino acids. The germline CDR1 and CDR2 sequences are SGHVS and FQNEAQ. Written as DNA, the CDR3 is TGTGCCAGCAGCGAAAGCGGGGGAACGAACACCGGGGAGCTGTTTTTT. It encodes CASSESGGTNTGELFF.

This chain uses TRBV30 with TRBJ2-7, with unresolved D. CDR3 size: 12 residues. Germline values: CDR1 GTSNPN, CDR2 SVGIG (reference sequence). V lost 8 bases and J lost 3, with 14 bases in between. The CDR3 coding sequence is TGTGCCAGCGCCCGGACGGTCTACGAGCAGTACTTC. It codes for CASARTVYEQYF.

The chain is built from TRBV9 and TRBJ1-5, with a possible D match to TRBD1 (5 bases). The CDR3 is made up of 15 amino acids. The ends were cut back, 0 bases at V and 0 bases at J, with 7 bases in the middle. Germline V lookup: CDR1 SGDLS, CDR2 YYNGEE. CDR3 sequence (DNA): TGTGCCAGCAGCGTAGAGGGGATTAGCAATCAGCCCCAGCATTTT. Its translation is CASSVEGISNQPQHF.